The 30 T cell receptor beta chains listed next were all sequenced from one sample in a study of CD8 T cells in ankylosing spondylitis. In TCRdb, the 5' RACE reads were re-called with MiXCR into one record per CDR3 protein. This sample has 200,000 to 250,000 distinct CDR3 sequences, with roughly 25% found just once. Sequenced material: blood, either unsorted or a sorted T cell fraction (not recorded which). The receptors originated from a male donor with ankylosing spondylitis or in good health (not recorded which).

The CDR3 coding sequence is TGTGCCAGCAGCTTAGATGGCCGGACTAGCGGTACAGATACGCAGTATTTT. Translation gives CASSLDGRTSGTDTQYF. The chain links TRBV11-2 to TRBJ2-3; 10 bases fit TRBD2. Germline V CDR1 and CDR2: SGHAT, FQNNGV. J was trimmed by 3 bases and V by 0 bases; bases with no gene match: 6. The CDR3 loop spans 17 amino acids. The variable domain in full, with the rest retrieved from reference TRBV11-2 and TRBJ2-3, is EAGVAQSPRYKIIEKRQSVAFWCNPISGHATLYWYQQILGQGPKLLIQFQNNGVVDDSQLPKDRFSAERLKGVDSTLKIQPAKLEDSAVYLCASSLDGRTSGTDTQYFGPGTRLTVL.

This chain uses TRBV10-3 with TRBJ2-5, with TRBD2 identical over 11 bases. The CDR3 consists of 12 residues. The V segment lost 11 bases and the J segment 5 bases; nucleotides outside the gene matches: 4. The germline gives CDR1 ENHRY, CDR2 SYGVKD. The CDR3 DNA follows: TGTGCCTCCACTAGCGGGAGTGAGACCCAGTACTTC. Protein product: CASTSGSETQYF.

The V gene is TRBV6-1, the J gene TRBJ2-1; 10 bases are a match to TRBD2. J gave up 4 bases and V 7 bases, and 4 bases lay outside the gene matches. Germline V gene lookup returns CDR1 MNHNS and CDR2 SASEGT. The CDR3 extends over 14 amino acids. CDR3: CASIETSGYNEQFF. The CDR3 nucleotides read TGTGCCAGCATTGAGACTAGCGGGTACAATGAGCAGTTCTTC.

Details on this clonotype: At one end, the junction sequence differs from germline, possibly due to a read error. CDR3 amino acids: CAFSGTSGSHEQYF. The CDR3 nucleotides are TGTGCCTTCAGCGGGACTAGCGGGAGCCACGAGCAGTACTTC. V usage is TRBV10-3 and J usage is TRBJ2-7; 14 bases are a match to TRBD2. CDR1 and CDR2 from the germline V gene are ENHRY and SYGVKD. The CDR3 sequence is 14 residues long.

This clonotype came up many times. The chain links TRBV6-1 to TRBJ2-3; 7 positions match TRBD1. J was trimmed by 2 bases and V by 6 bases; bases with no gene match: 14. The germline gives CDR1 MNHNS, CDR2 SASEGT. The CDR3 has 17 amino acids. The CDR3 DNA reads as TGTGCCAGCAGCCCTACCCGGGACAGCGTTTCCACAGATACGCAGTATTTT. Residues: CASSPTRDSVSTDTQYF.

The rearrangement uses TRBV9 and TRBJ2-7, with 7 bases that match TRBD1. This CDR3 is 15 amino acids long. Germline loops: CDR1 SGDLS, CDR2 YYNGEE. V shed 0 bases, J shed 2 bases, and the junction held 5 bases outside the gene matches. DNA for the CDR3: TGTGCCAGCAGCGTAGGGGGGACAGAGCCCTACGAGCAGTACTTC. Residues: CASSVGGTEPYEQYF. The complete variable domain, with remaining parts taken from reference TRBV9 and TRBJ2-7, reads DSGVTQTPKHLITATGQRVTLRCSPRSGDLSVYWYQQSLDQGLQFLIQYYNGEERAKGNILERFSAQQFPDLHSELNLSSLELGDSALYFCASSVGGTEPYEQYFGPGTRLTVT.

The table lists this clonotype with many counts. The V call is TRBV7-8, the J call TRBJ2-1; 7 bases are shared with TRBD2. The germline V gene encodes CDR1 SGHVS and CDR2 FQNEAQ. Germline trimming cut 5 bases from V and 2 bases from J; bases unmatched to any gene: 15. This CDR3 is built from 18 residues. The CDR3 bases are TGTGCCAGCAGCGCCCTAAAAGGTAGCGGGCCTACCTACAATGAGCAGTTCTTC. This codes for CASSALKGSGPTYNEQFF. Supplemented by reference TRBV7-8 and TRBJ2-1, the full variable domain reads GAGVSQSPRYKVAKRGQDVALRCDPISGHVSLFWYQQALGQGPEFLTYFQNEAQLDKSGLPSDRFFAERPEGSVSTLKIQRTQQEDSAVYLCASSALKGSGPTYNEQFFGPGTRLTVL.

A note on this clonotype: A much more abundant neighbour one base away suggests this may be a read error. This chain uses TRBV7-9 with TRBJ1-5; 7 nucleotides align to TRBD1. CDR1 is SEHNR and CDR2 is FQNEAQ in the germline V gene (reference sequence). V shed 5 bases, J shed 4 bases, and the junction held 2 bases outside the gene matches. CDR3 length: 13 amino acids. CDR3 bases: TGTGCCAGCAGCGCACAGGGGAATCAGCCCCAGCATTTT. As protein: CASSAQGNQPQHF.

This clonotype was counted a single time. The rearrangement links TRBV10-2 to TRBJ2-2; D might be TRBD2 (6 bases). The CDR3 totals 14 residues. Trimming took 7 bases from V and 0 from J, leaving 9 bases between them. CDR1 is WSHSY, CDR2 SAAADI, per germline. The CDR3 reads CASTGGANTGELFF. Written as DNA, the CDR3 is TGCGCCAGCACGGGCGGGGCGAACACCGGGGAGCTGTTTTTT.

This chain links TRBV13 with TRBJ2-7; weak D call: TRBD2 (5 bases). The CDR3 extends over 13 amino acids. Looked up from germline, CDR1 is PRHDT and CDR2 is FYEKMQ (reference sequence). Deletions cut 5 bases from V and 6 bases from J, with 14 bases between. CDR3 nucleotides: TGTGCCAGCAGCCCCACACTAGTCTCCGAGCAGTACTTC. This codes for CASSPTLVSEQYF.

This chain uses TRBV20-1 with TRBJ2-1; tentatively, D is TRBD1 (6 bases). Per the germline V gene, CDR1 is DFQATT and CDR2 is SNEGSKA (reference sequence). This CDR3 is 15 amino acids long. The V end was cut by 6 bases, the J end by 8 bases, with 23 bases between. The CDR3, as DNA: TGCAGTGCGCAGACCGGGACATCAATTCCCGATGAGCAGTTCTTC. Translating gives CSAQTGTSIPDEQFF.

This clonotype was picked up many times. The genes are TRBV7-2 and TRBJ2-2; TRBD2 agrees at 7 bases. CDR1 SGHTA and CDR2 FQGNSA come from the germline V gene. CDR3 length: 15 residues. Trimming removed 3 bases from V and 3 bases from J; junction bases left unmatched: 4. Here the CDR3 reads CASSLGGSYTGELFF. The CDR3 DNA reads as TGTGCCAGCAGCTTGGGGGGGAGCTACACCGGGGAGCTGTTTTTT.

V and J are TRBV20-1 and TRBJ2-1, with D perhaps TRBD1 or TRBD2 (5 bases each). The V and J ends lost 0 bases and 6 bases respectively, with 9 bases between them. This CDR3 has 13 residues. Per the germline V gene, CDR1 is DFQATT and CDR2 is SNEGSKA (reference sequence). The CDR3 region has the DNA TGCAGTGCTAGAGATCTGAGGGGCAATGAGCAGTTCTTC. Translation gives CSARDLRGNEQFF.

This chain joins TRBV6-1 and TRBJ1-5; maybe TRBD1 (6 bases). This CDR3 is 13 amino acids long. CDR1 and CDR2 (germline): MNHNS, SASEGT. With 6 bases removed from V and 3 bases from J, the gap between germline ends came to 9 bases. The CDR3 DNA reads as TGTGCCAGCAGCGGGACAAACAATCAGCCCCAGCATTTT. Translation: CASSGTNNQPQHF.

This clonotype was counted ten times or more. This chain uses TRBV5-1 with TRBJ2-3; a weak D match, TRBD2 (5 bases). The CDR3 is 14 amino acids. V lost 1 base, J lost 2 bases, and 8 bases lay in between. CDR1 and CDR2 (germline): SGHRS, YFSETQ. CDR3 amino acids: CASSLWESTDTQYF. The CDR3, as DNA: TGCGCCAGCAGCTTGTGGGAGTCCACAGATACGCAGTATTTT.

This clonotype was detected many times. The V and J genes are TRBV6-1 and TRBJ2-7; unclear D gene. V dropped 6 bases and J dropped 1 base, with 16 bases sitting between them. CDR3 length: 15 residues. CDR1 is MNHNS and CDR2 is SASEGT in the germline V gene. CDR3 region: CASSDPRRSSYEQYF. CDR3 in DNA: TGTGCCAGCAGCGATCCCCGCCGGAGTTCCTACGAGCAGTACTTC.

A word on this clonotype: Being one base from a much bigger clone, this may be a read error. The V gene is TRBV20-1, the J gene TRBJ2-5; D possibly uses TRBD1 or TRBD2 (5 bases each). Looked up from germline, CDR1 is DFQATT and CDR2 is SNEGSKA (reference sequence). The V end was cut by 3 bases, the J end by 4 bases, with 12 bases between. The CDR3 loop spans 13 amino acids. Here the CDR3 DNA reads TGCAGTGCTAGGAGTGGGGGTGCAGAGACCCAGTACTTC. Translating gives CSARSGGAETQYF.

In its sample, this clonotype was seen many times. This CDR3 is CASSPQTGSSYEQYF. The CDR3 nucleotides read TGTGCCAGCTCACCCCAAACAGGGAGCTCCTACGAGCAGTACTTC. The V and J genes are TRBV18 and TRBJ2-7; weak D call: TRBD1 (6 bases). This CDR3 region has 15 residues. The germline CDR1 and CDR2 sequences are KGHSH and LQKENI. V was pared by 3 bases and J by 0 bases, with 12 bases between.

CDR3 region: CASSLASGEQFF. As DNA, the CDR3 is TGTGCCAGCAGCTTGGCCAGCGGTGAGCAGTTCTTC. J is TRBJ2-1 and V is TRBV5-6, with D perhaps matching TRBD2 (5 bases). In germline, CDR1 is SGHDT, CDR2 YYEEEE. Trimming took 0 bases from V and 9 from J, leaving 7 bases between them. The CDR3 extends over 12 amino acids.

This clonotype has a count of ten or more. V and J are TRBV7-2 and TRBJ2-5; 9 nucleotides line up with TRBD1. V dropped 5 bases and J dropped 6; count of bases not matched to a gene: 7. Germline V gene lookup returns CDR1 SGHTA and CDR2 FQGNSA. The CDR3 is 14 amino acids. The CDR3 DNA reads TGTGCCAGCAGCGAGGGACAGGGCCCAAAGACCCAGTACTTC. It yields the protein CASSEGQGPKTQYF.

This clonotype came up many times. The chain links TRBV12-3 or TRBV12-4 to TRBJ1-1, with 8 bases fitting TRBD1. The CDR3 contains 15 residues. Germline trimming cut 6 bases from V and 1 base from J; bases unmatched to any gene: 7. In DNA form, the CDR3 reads TGTGCCAGCAGCGCTGTCACAGGGGGGAACACTGAAGCTTTCTTT. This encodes CASSAVTGGNTEAFF.

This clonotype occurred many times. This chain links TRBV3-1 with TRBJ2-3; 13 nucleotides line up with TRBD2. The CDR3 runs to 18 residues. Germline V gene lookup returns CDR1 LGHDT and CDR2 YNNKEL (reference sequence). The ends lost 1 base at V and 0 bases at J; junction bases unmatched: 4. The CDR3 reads CASSQARTSGSSTDTQYF. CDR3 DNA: TGTGCCAGCAGCCAAGCCCGGACTAGCGGGAGTAGCACAGATACGCAGTATTTT.

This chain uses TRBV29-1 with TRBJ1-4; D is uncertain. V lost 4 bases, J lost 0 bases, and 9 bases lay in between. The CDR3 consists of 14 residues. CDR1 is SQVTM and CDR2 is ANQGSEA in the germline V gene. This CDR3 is CSVGASSTNEKLFF. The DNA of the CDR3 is TGCAGCGTTGGCGCTTCATCAACTAATGAAAAACTGTTTTTT. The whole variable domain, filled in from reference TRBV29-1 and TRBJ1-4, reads SAVISQKPSRDICQRGTSLTIQCQVDSQVTMMFWYRQQPGQSLTLIATANQGSEATYESGFVIDKFPISRPNLTFSTLTVSNMSPEDSSIYLCSVGASSTNEKLFFGSGTQLSVL.

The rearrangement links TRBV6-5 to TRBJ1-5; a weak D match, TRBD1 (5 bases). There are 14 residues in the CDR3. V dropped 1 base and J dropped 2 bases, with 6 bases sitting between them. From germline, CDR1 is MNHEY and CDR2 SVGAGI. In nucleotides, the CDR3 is TGTGCCAGCAGTTACTTGGGGCGCAATCAGCCCCAGCATTTT. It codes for CASSYLGRNQPQHF.

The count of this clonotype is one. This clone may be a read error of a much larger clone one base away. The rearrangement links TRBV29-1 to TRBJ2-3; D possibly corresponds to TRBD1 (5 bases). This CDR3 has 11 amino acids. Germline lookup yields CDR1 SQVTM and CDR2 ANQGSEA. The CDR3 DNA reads TGCAGCGGCACCTACACAGGTACGCAGTATTTT. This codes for CSGTYTGTQYF.

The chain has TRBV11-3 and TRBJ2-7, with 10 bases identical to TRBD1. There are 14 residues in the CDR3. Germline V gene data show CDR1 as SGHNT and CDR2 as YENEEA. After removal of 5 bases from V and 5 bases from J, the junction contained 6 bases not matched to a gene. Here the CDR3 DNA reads TGTGCCAGCAGCCCAAGACAGGGGGCTAACGAGCAGTACTTC. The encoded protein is CASSPRQGANEQYF. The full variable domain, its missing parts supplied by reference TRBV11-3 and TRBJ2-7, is EAGVVQSPRYKIIEKKQPVAFWCNPISGHNTLYWYLQNLGQGPELLIRYENEEAVDDSQLPKDRFSAERLKGVDSTLKIQPAELGDSAVYLCASSPRQGANEQYFGPGTRLTVT.

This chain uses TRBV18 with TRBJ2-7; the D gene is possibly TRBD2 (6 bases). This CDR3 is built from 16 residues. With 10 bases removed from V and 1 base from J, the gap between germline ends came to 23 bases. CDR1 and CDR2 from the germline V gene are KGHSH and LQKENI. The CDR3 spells CATQRVTGSGSYEQYF. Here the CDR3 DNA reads TGTGCCACCCAACGGGTCACCGGGAGTGGATCCTACGAGCAGTACTTC.

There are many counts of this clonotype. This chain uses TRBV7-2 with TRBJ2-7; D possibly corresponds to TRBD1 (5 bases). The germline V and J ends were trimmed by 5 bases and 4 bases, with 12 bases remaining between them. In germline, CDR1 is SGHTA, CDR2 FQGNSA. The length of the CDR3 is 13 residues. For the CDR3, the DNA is TGTGCCAGCAGCCCCCGCAGGGTGTACGAGCAGTACTTC. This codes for CASSPRRVYEQYF.

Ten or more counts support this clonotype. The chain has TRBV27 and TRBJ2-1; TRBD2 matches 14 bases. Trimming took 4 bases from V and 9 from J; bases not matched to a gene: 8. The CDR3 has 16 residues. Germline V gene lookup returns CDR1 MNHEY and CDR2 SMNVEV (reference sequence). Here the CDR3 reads CASSSSGLAGAGEQFF. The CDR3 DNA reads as TGTGCCAGCAGTTCCTCGGGACTAGCGGGAGCAGGTGAGCAGTTCTTC.

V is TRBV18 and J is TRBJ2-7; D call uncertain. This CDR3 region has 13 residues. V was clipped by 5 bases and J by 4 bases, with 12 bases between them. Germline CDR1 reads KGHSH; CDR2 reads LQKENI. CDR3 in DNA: TGTGCCAGCTCAAAGGGATCGTTTTACGAGCAGTACTTC. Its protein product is CASSKGSFYEQYF.